This T cell receptor (beta chain) came from a study of blood T cell repertoires in COVID-19 (dated by TCRdb to 2018 to 2021). Study-wide context: Collaborator samples came from the United States, Italy and Spain and covered acute and convalescent phases of COVID-19. The prospective study material was composed of cDNA or gDNA derived from T cells, B-cell-depleted T cells, or PBMCs. The dataset comprised deeply sampled blood TCRbeta repertoires from subjects exposed to, actively infected with, or recovered from COVID-19. A freely available public database, intended as a resource for researchers studying the immune response to SARS-CoV-2, is where the repertoires were released. Samples were obtained from the ongoing ImmuneRACE study (first 160 participants) and from over a thousand subjects provided by 6 global collaborators. Nearly every sample came with metadata listing a de-identified subject ID, COVID-19 status, age in years and sex. Where available, HLA class I and class II types were obtained from metadata supplied by the sample provider rather than from assay-based typing.

As for this clone: Its target antigen remains unknown. No much larger clone exists at a distance of one base, and base qualities are not known.

The immunoSEQ Assay, a bias-controlled multiplex PCR, was used to amplify TCRbeta CDR3 regions from genomic DNA. Per the authors' processing: The number of nucleated cells in each sample was estimated by amplification of reference gene primers within the assay. Sequence reads were collapsed and filtered to measure the absolute abundance of every unique TCRbeta CDR3 rearrangement. Productive Simpson clonality was computed per sample as the square root of Simpson's diversity index over productive rearrangements. TCRdb obtained this table from immuneACCESS and retained in-frame rearrangements with V and J assigned. These tables miss some clones; where compared with another copy, unresolved V genes account for less than half of the shortfall, and the remainder is unexplained. That table gives V, J and clone size, and the DNA gave D and trimming. Across this sample there are over 250,000 clones, with over 75% seen only once. Of the sample, about 1% is held by the ten largest clones.

Participants in the prospective study were aged about 18 to 100 years, lived in about two dozen United States geographic areas, and enrolled through a virtual design. In the prospective study, cohorts were assigned on the basis of participant-reported clinical history obtained from a screening survey and a study questionnaire. Recovered participants in ImmuneRACE Cohort 3 were defined by two consecutive negative NP/OP PCR tests, clearance by a healthcare professional, or resolution of symptoms. In the prospective study, mobile phlebotomists collected whole blood, serum and a nasopharyngeal or oropharyngeal swab from each participant. Over a roughly 2-month period, participants in the prospective study had the option of providing additional blood draws and questionnaires. Prospective study blood samples were shipped either frozen or at room temperature before DNA extraction. The study at large found these results: The amount of clinical and demographic metadata varied by source and participant and was provided uncurated.

Including cysteine and phenylalanine, the CDR3 has 19 amino acids. Of all the DNA, just the CDR3 is kept, 57 bases in frame from base 1. V gives up 1 base and J gives up 4 bases, and the segment between their germline ends measures 20 bases. CDR1 and CDR2, looked up from the germline V gene (reference sequence), are SEHNR and FQNEAQ. The sequenced material came from PBMCs or T cells enriched from blood (not recorded which). The rearranged segments are TRBV7-9 and TRBJ2-6, with the D gene call left open. The clonotype comes from a woman in her thirties who had recovered from COVID-19. The nucleotides are TGTGCCAGCAGCTTAGAGTCCGCTCGCGAGGTTGGCGGGGCCAACGTCCTGACTTTC. It codes for CASSLESAREVGGANVLTF.